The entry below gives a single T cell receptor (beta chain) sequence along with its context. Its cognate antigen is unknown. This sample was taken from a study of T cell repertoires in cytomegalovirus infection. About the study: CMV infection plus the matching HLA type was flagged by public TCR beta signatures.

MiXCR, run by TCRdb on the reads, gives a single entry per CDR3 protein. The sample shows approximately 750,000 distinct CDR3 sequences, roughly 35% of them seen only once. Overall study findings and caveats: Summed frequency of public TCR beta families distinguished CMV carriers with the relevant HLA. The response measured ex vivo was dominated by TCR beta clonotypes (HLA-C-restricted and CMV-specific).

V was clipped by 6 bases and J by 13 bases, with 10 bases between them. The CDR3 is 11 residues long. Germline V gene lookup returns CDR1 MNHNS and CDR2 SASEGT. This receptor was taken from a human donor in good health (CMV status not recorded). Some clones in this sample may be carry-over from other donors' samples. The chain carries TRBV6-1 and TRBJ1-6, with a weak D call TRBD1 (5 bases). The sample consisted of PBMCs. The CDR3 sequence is CASRDGTPLHF. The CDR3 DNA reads TGTGCCAGCAGAGACGGGACTCCCCTCCACTTT.